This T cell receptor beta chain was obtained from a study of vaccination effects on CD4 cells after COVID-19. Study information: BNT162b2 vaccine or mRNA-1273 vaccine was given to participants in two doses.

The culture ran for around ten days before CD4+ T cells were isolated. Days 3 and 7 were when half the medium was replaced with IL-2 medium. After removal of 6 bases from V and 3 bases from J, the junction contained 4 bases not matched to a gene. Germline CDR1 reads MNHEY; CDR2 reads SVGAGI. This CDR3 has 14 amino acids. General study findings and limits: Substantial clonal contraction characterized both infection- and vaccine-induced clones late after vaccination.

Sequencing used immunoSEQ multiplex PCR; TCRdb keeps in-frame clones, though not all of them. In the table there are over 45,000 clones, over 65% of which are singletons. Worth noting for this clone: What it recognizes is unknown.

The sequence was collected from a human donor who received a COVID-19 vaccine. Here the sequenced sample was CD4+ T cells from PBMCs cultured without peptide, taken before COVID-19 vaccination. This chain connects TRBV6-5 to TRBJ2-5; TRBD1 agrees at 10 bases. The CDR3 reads CASRDRGREETQYF. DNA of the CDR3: TGTGCCAGCAGAGACAGGGGGCGGGAAGAGACCCAGTACTTC.